The rows below give T cell receptor beta chains drawn from one sample of a study of cytomegalovirus exposure and HLA in healthy donors. Method: immunoSEQ multiplex PCR; TCRdb's copy keeps in-frame clones and lacks some. The data hold about 140,000 clones, with about 84% observed a single time. The sequencing sample was made of PBMCs. These TCRs come from a man aged 50 to 60 in good health and CMV-seronegative. CDR3s include the opening cysteine and the closing phenylalanine or tryptophan. The D gene is left open where the match is weak. Rows give clone size only sometimes, using once, few, many, or a class for an expanded clone.

cdr3_aa cdr3_nt clone_size v_call d_call j_call
CAGRRGREGGYTF TGTGCCGGCAGAAGGGGGCGCGAAGGAGGCTACACCTTC - TRBV21-1 - TRBJ1-2
CASTESGLAGSYNEQFF TGTGCCAGCACTGAGAGTGGGCTAGCGGGGTCCTACAATGAGCAGTTCTTC - TRBV6-1 TRBD2 TRBJ2-1
CASSGTGGYNSPLHF TGTGCCAGCAGTGGGACAGGGGGCTATAATTCACCCCTCCACTTT once TRBV28 TRBD1 TRBJ1-6
CASSVDGTSQETQYF TGTGCCAGCAGCGTAGACGGGACTTCGCAAGAGACCCAGTACTTC - TRBV9 - TRBJ2-5
CASSLEGARADTQYF TGTGCCAGCAGCTTAGAGGGGGCGCGGGCAGATACGCAGTATTTT - TRBV11-2 - TRBJ2-3
CASSLGGSGGPFGTQYF TGTGCCAGCAGCTTAGGTGGTAGCGGGGGGCCCTTTGGGACCCAGTACTTC - TRBV11-3 TRBD2 TRBJ2-5
CATQGRNDYEQYF TGTGCCACCCAGGGGCGAAACGACTACGAGCAGTACTTC - TRBV10-3 - TRBJ2-7
CASSPGILSQELDTQYF TGCGCCAGCAGCCCGGGGATCCTATCGCAGGAGCTGGATACGCAGTATTTT few TRBV5-1 - TRBJ2-3
CASSFPRTGASYNEQFF TGTGCCAGCAGTTTCCCGCGGACAGGGGCATCCTACAATGAGCAGTTCTTC - TRBV28 TRBD1 TRBJ2-1
CASSDPRTPRGRVPEAFF TGTGCCAGCAGTGACCCCCGAACGCCCAGGGGGCGAGTTCCTGAAGCTTTCTTT - TRBV6-4 TRBD1 TRBJ1-1
CASSNMAGYSNQPQHF TGTGCCAGTAGTAATATGGCAGGGTATAGCAATCAGCCCCAGCATTTT - TRBV19 - TRBJ1-5
CASSITGSVDQPQHF TGTGCCAGTAGTATAACAGGGTCTGTGGATCAGCCCCAGCATTTT - TRBV19 - TRBJ1-5
CASSLKGQGRTDTQYF TGTGCCAGCAGCTTAAAGGGACAGGGACGCACAGATACGCAGTATTTT - TRBV7-3 TRBD1 TRBJ2-3
CASSFNGDQPQHF TGTGCCAGCAGTTTTAACGGGGATCAGCCCCAGCATTTT - TRBV28 - TRBJ1-5
CASSLQGATGELFF TGTGCCAGCAGCCTTCAGGGGGCAACCGGGGAGCTGTTTTTT - TRBV14 TRBD1 TRBJ2-2
CASSLRRTSGMNTGELFF TGTGCCAGCAGCTTAAGGCGGACTAGCGGGATGAACACCGGGGAGCTGTTTTTT - TRBV7-6 TRBD2 TRBJ2-2
CASSSGTGAYEQYF TGTGCCAGCAGCTCCGGGACAGGTGCATACGAGCAGTACTTC - TRBV5-4 TRBD1 TRBJ2-7
CAWSVQVSTDTQYF TGTGCCTGGAGTGTACAGGTTAGCACAGATACGCAGTATTTT - TRBV30 - TRBJ2-3
CASRGTSSPTPPLHF TGTGCCAGCAGAGGGACATCGTCGCCAACCCCACCCCTCCACTTT - TRBV25-1 - TRBJ1-6
CASSSLGGPTRNEQFF TGTGCCAGCAGCTCTCTTGGAGGGCCGACCCGGAATGAGCAGTTCTTC - TRBV11-3 - TRBJ2-1
CASSARRQATNEKLFF TGTGCCAGCTCAGCAAGAAGACAAGCAACTAATGAAAAACTGTTTTTT - TRBV18 - TRBJ1-4
CAIRSGKSSYNEQFF TGTGCCATCCGGAGCGGGAAGAGCTCCTACAATGAGCAGTTCTTC - TRBV10-3 TRBD2 TRBJ2-1
CASSEVTGNTIYF TGTGCCAGCAGCGAGGTCACTGGAAACACCATATATTTT - TRBV28 - TRBJ1-3
CASSLPPMIAGGAPSYEQYF TGTGCCAGCAGCTTACCCCCGATGATAGCGGGGGGGGCGCCATCCTACGAGCAGTACTTC - TRBV7-8 TRBD2 TRBJ2-7
CASSPRQGVGMNTEAFF TGTGCCAGCAGCCCGAGACAGGGGGTTGGCATGAACACTGAAGCTTTCTTT - TRBV7-9 TRBD1 TRBJ1-1
CASSLRQGAHNEQFF TGTGCCAGCAGCCTCCGACAGGGGGCTCACAATGAGCAGTTCTTC - TRBV7-9 TRBD1 TRBJ2-1
CASSSGGAIREKLFF TGTGCCAGCAGCTCGGGAGGGGCAATAAGGGAAAAACTGTTTTTT - TRBV7-2 - TRBJ1-4
CASSLVINARNTEAFF TGCGCCAGCAGCTTGGTAATCAACGCCAGGAACACTGAAGCTTTCTTT - TRBV5-1 - TRBJ1-1
CASSVATPGESPLHF TGTGCCAGCAGCGTAGCTACGCCAGGGGAATCACCCCTCCACTTT - TRBV9 - TRBJ1-6
CASSLAAATSYEQYF TGTGCCAGCAGCTTAGCGGCCGCAACCTCCTACGAGCAGTACTTC - TRBV7-9 - TRBJ2-7
CASSDVEGRNEQFF TGTGCCAGCAGTGACGTGGAGGGGAGGAATGAGCAGTTCTTC - TRBV6-4 - TRBJ2-1
CASRPEYGELFF TGTGCCAGCAGACCGGAGTACGGGGAGCTGTTTTTT few TRBV6-5 - TRBJ2-2
CASSRDRNTGELFF TGTGCCAGCAGCCGGGACAGGAACACCGGGGAGCTGTTTTTT - TRBV2 TRBD1 TRBJ2-2
CATSNPGQAGNTIYF TGTGCCACCAGCAACCCGGGACAGGCAGGAAACACCATATATTTT few TRBV15 TRBD1 TRBJ1-3
CSVDRDRGSGEQFF TGCAGCGTTGATAGGGACAGGGGTTCCGGTGAGCAGTTCTTC - TRBV29-1 TRBD1 TRBJ2-1
CASSSAGGTYEQYF TGTGCCAGCAGCTCTGCAGGGGGTACCTACGAGCAGTACTTC - TRBV5-5 TRBD1 TRBJ2-7
CASSPKRQGDNSPLHF TGTGCCAGCTCACCTAAAAGACAGGGAGATAATTCACCCCTCCACTTT - TRBV18 TRBD1 TRBJ1-6
CASSLLVVMNTEAFF TGTGCCAGCAGCTTACTCGTAGTCATGAACACTGAAGCTTTCTTT - TRBV7-9 - TRBJ1-1
CASTQETQYF TGCGCCAGCACGCAAGAGACCCAGTACTTC - TRBV4-1 - TRBJ2-5
CASSLGQITTNEKLFF TGTGCCAGCAGCTTGGGACAGATAACAACTAATGAAAAACTGTTTTTT - TRBV5-6 - TRBJ1-4
CASSLGGGSYNEQFF TGTGCCAGCAGCTTGGGGGGAGGCTCCTACAATGAGCAGTTCTTC - TRBV7-3 - TRBJ2-1
CASSTGQGAFQPQHF TGTGCCAGTAGTACCGGACAGGGGGCTTTTCAGCCCCAGCATTTT - TRBV19 TRBD1 TRBJ1-5
CASSPVLAGDSSTDTQYF TGTGCCAGCAGCCCGGTGCTGGCGGGAGACTCTAGCACAGATACGCAGTATTTT once TRBV7-9 TRBD2 TRBJ2-3
CATSRASGFLFF TGTGCCACCAGCAGGGCTAGCGGATTTTTGTTCTTC few TRBV15 TRBD2 TRBJ2-1
CASSRIGGLEAFF TGTGCCAGCAGCAGAATAGGGGGATTAGAGGCTTTCTTT - TRBV7-3 - TRBJ1-1
CASSQDTDRQGSQPQHF TGTGCCAGCAGCCAAGATACTGACAGGCAAGGGTCACAGCCCCAGCATTTT once TRBV4-2 - TRBJ1-5
CASSAGQGPNEQYF TGTGCCAGCAGCGCGGGACAGGGTCCCAACGAGCAGTACTTC - TRBV5-4 TRBD1 TRBJ2-7
CASSTPGQGVGELFF TGTGCCAGCAGCACGCCGGGACAGGGAGTCGGGGAGCTGTTTTTT - TRBV5-6 TRBD1 TRBJ2-2
CSALGGKGVYEQYF TGCAGCGCCCTGGGGGGGAAAGGGGTCTACGAGCAGTACTTC - TRBV29-1 TRBD2 TRBJ2-7
CASSPFVGDLGEQYF TGTGCCAGCTCACCATTTGTGGGTGATCTAGGCGAGCAGTACTTC - TRBV18 - TRBJ2-7
CASSQDQGRGRRDTQYF TGCGCCAGCAGCCAAGATCAAGGAAGGGGGCGGAGGGATACGCAGTATTTT few TRBV4-1 TRBD1 TRBJ2-3
CATRLTGQIQETQYF TGCGCCACCAGGCTGACTGGACAGATCCAAGAGACCCAGTACTTC - TRBV5-1 - TRBJ2-5
CASSEALVTSGPNNEQFF TGTGCCAGCAGTGAAGCGCTTGTGACTAGCGGGCCTAACAATGAGCAGTTCTTC - TRBV6-1 TRBD2 TRBJ2-1
CASSPHEGARYEQYF TGTGCCAGCAGTCCCCACGAGGGAGCACGGTACGAGCAGTACTTC - TRBV6-6 - TRBJ2-7
CASTLPGLAGVSFPDTQYF TGTGCCAGCACCCTACCGGGACTAGCGGGAGTAAGCTTTCCAGATACGCAGTATTTT - TRBV2 TRBD2 TRBJ2-3
CASSEWRNTEAFF TGTGCCAGCAGTGAATGGAGGAACACTGAAGCTTTCTTT - TRBV2 - TRBJ1-1